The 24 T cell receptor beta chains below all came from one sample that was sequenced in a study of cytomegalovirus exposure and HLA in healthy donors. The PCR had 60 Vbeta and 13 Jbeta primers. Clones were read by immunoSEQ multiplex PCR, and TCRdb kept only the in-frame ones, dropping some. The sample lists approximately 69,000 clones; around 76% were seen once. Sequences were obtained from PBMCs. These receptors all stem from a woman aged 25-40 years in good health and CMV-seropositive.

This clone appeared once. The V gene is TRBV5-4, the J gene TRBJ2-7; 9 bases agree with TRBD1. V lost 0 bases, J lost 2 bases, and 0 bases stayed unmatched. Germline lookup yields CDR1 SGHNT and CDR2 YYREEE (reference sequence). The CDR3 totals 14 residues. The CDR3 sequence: CASSLGTGAYEQYF. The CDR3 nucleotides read TGTGCCAGCAGCTTGGGGACAGGGGCCTACGAGCAGTACTTC.

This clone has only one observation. The chain's CDR3 is CASSLRQAGVEQYF. CDR3 nucleotide sequence: TGTGCCAGCAGCTTACGACAGGCGGGGGTCGAGCAGTACTTC. The chain is built from TRBV7-9 and TRBJ2-7; D possibly corresponds to TRBD2 (7 bases). The germline gives CDR1 SEHNR, CDR2 FQNEAQ (reference sequence). The CDR3 is 14 residues long. Trimming took 2 bases from V and 6 from J, leaving 14 bases between them.

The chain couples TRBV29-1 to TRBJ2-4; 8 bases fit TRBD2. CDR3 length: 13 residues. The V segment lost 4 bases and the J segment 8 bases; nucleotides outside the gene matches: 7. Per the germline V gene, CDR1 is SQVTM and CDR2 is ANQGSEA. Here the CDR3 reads CSVAREGRDIQYF. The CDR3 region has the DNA TGCAGCGTTGCCCGGGAGGGCCGGGACATTCAGTACTTC. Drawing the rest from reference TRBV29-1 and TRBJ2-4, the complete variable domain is SAVISQKPSRDICQRGTSLTIQCQVDSQVTMMFWYRQQPGQSLTLIATANQGSEATYESGFVIDKFPISRPNLTFSTLTVSNMSPEDSSIYLCSVAREGRDIQYFGAGTRLSVL.

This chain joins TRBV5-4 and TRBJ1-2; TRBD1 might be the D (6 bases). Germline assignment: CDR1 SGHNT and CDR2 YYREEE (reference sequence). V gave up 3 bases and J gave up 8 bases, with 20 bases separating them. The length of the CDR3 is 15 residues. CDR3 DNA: TGTGCCAGCAGCTCCCGCTTGGGACAATTAGAGGGCTACACCTTC. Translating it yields CASSSRLGQLEGYTF.

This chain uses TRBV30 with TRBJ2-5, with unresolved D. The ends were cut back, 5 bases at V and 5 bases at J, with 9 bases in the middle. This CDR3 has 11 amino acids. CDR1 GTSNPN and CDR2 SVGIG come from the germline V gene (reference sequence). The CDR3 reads CAWGLGETQYF. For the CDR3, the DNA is TGTGCCTGGGGCCTCGGGGAGACCCAGTACTTC.

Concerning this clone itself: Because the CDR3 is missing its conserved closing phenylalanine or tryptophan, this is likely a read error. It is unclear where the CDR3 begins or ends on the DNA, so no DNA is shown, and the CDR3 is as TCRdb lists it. The chain's CDR3 is CASSRGGRHPL. V usage is TRBV5-8 and J usage is TRBJ1-1. Germline-derived CDR1 and CDR2 are SGHTS and YDEGEE. The CDR3 extends over 11 residues, inclusive of both ends.

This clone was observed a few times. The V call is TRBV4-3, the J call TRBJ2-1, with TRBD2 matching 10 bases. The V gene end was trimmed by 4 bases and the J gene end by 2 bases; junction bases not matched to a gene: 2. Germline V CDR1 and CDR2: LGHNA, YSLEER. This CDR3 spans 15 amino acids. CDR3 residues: CASSLSGRTYNEQFF. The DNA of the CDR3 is TGCGCCAGCAGCCTTAGCGGGAGGACCTACAATGAGCAGTTCTTC.

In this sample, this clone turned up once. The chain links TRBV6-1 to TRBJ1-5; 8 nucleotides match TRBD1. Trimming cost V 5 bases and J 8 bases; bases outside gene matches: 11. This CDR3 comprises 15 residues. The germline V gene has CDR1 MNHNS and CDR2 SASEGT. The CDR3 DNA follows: TGTGCCAGCAGTCCCACAGACAGGGGCAGGGAGCCCCAGCATTTT. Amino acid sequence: CASSPTDRGREPQHF.

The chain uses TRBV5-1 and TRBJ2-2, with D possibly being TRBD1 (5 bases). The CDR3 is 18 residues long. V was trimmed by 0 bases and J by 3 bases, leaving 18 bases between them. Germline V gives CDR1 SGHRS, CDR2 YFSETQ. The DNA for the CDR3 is TGCGCCAGCAGCTTGGAAGGCAGGGTGTGGTCGGACACCGGGGAGCTGTTTTTT. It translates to CASSLEGRVWSDTGELFF.

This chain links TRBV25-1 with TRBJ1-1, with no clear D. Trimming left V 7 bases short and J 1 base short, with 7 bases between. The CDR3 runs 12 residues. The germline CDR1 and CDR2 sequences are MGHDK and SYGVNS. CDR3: CASTRGNTEAFF. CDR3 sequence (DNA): TGTGCCAGCACCCGGGGGAACACTGAAGCTTTCTTT.

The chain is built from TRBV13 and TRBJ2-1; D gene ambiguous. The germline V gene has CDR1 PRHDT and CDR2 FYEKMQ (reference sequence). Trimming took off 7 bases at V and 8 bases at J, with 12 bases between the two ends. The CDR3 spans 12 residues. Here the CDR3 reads CASTVLGDEQFF. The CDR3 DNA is TGTGCCAGCACCGTTCTCGGTGATGAGCAGTTCTTC. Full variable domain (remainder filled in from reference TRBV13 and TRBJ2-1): AAGVIQSPRHLIKEKRETATLKCYPIPRHDTVYWYQQGPGQDPQFLISFYEKMQSDKGSIPDRFSAQQFSDYHSELNMSSLELGDSALYFCASTVLGDEQFFGPGTRLTVL.

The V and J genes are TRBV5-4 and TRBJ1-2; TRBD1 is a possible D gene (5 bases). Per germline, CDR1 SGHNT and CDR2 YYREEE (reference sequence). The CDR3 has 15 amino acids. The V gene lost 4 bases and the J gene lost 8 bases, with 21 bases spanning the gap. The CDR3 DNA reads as TGTGCCAGCAGCGGCGCCGGGTCTCCAGGGCCGGGCTACACCTTC. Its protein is CASSGAGSPGPGYTF.

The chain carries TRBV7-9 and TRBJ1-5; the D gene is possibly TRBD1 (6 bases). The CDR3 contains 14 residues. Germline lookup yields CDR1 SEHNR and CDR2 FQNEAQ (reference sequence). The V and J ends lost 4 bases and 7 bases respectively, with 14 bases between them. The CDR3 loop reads CASSSGQKGQPQHF. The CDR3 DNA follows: TGTGCCAGCAGCTCCGGACAGAAGGGACAGCCCCAGCATTTT. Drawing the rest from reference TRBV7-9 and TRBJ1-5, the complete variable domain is DTGVSQNPRHKITKRGQNVTFRCDPISEHNRLYWYRQTLGQGPEFLTYFQNEAQLEKSRLLSDRFSAERPKGSFSTLEIQRTEQGDSAMYLCASSSGQKGQPQHFGDGTRLSIL.

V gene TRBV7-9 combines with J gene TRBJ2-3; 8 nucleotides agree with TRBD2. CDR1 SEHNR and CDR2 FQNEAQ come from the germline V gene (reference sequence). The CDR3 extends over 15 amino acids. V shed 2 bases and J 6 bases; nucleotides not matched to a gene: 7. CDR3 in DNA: TGTGCCAGCAGCTTATATACGGGAGGGGTCGATACGCAGTATTTT. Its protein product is CASSLYTGGVDTQYF.

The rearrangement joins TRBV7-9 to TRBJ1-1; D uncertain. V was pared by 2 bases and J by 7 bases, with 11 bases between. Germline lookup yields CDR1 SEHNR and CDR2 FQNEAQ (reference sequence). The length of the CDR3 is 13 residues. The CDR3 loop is CASSLRWPREAFF. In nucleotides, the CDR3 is TGTGCCAGCAGCTTACGTTGGCCCCGTGAAGCTTTCTTT.

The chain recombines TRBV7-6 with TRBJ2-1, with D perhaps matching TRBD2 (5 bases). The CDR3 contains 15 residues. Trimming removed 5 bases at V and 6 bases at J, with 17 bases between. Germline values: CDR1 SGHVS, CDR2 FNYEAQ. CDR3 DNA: TGTGCCAGCAGCCCTATTGGTAGCGTGAGCAATGAGCAGTTCTTC. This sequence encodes CASSPIGSVSNEQFF.

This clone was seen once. The CDR3 nucleotides are TGTGCCAGCAGCTTAGGCGGCACAGATACGCAGTATTTT. It codes for CASSLGGTDTQYF. The chain recombines TRBV7-2 with TRBJ2-3; D gene uncertain. From germline, CDR1 is SGHTA and CDR2 FQGNSA. Trimming cost V 1 base and J 1 base, with 3 bases left between them. This CDR3 has 13 residues.

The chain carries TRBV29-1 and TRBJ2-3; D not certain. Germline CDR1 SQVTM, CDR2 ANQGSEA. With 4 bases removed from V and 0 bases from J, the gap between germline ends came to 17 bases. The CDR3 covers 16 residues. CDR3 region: CSVVLGVGASTDTQYF. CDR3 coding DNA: TGCAGCGTTGTCCTCGGTGTGGGCGCTAGCACAGATACGCAGTATTTT.

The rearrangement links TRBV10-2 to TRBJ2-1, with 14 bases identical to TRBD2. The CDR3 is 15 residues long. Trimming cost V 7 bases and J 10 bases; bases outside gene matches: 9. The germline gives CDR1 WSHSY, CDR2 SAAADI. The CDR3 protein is CASTQGTSGRMEQFF. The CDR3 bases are TGCGCCAGCACCCAGGGGACTAGCGGGAGAATGGAGCAGTTCTTC.

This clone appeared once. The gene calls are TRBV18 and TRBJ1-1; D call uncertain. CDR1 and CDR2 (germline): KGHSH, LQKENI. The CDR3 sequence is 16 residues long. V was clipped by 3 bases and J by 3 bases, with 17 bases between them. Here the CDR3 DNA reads TGTGCCAGCTCACCGCAAAGGGTCGGGGTGGACACTGAAGCTTTCTTT. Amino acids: CASSPQRVGVDTEAFF.

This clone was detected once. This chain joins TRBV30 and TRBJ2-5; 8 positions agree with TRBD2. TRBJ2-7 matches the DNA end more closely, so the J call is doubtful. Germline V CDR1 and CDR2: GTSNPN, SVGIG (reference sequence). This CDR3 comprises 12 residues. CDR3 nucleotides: TGTGCCTGGAGTAGCGGGAGAATCGAGCAGTACTTC. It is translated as CAWSSGRIEQYF.

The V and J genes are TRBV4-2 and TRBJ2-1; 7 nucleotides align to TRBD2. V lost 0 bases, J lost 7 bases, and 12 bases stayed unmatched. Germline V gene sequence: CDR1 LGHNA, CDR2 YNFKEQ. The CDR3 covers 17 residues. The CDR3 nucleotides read TGTGCCAGCAGCCAAGATCGAAGCGGGGACCCCCGGAATGAGCAGTTCTTC. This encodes CASSQDRSGDPRNEQFF.

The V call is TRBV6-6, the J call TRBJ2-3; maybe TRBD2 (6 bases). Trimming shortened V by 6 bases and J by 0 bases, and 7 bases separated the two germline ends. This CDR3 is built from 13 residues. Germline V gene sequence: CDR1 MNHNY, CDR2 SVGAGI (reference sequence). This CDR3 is CASRGGSTDTQYF. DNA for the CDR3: TGTGCCAGCAGGGGGGGTAGCACAGATACGCAGTATTTT.

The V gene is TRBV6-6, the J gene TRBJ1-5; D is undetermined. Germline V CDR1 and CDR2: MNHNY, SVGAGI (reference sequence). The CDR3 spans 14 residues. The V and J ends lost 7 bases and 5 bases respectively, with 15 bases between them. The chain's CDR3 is CASNPRRGYQPQHF. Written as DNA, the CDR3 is TGTGCCAGCAACCCCAGGAGAGGGTATCAGCCCCAGCATTTT.